A selection of T cell receptor beta chains follows, all from one sample in a study of blood T cells in healthy people across ages. Each CDR3 protein gets one entry after TCRdb re-called the 5' RACE reads with MiXCR. Of 730,000 or so distinct CDR3 sequences in the sample, more than 40% were seen once. The sequencing sample was made of blood. The origin of the receptors is a woman in her fifties or sixties in good health. Each CDR3 is given with its conserved first and last residue. The order of the fields is D gene, V gene, clone size, CDR3 length, J gene, CDR3 protein, CDR3 DNA. The D gene is left open where the match is weak. Some rows mark clone size as missing; the rest say once, few, many or name a class of expanded clone.

>NA|TRBV6-1|few|13|TRBJ1-5
CASSGPAYGPQHF
TGTGCCAGCTCGGGACCCGCCTATGGGCCCCAGCATTTT
>TRBD1|TRBV20-1|NA|14|TRBJ1-2
CSAGGTGRNYGYTF
TGCAGTGCTGGTGGGACAGGGAGAAACTATGGCTACACCTTC
>TRBD1|TRBV11-2|NA|15|TRBJ2-7
CASSPMDRATNEQYF
TGTGCCAGCAGCCCTATGGACAGGGCAACCAACGAGCAGTACTTC
>TRBD2|TRBV29-1|NA|16|TRBJ2-3
CSVEMGGRVSTDTQYF
TGCAGCGTTGAAATGGGGGGGAGAGTTAGCACAGATACGCAGTATTTT
>TRBD2|TRBV20-1|few|15|TRBJ2-1
CSATGLANPYNEQFF
TGCAGTGCTACGGGACTAGCGAATCCCTACAATGAGCAGTTCTTC
>NA|TRBV5-8|few|16|TRBJ1-2
CASSLEVGRESTGYTF
TGTGCCAGCAGCTTGGAGGTCGGCAGGGAATCGACGGGCTACACCTTC
>NA|TRBV29-1|NA|14|TRBJ2-5
CSVTTSTPGETQYF
TGCAGCGTTACTACTAGCACCCCGGGAGAGACCCAGTACTTC
>TRBD2|TRBV28|NA|14|TRBJ2-1
CASSLSGSRREQFF
TGTGCCAGCAGTTTAAGCGGGAGTAGGCGGGAGCAGTTCTTC
>NA|TRBV27|NA|13|TRBJ1-6
CASSLSPNSPLHF
TGTGCCAGCAGTTTATCCCCGAATTCACCCCTCCACTTT
>NA|TRBV7-2|NA|15|TRBJ1-2
CASSSRGTGSDGYTF
TGTGCCAGCAGCTCAAGGGGGACGGGCTCGGATGGCTACACCTTC
>NA|TRBV7-9|NA|17|TRBJ1-6
CASTYRARDVTDSPLHF
TGTGCCAGCACCTACCGAGCAAGGGATGTTACGGATTCACCCCTCCACTTT
>NA|TRBV7-6|once|15|TRBJ2-6
CVSSLRAAGANVLTF
TGCGTCAGCAGCTTGCGCGCTGCTGGGGCCAACGTCCTGACTTTC
>TRBD1|TRBV5-1|once|15|TRBJ1-2
CASSPERTGRYGYTF
TGCGCCAGCAGCCCCGAAAGGACAGGAAGGTATGGCTACACCTTC
>TRBD1|TRBV9|NA|14|TRBJ1-6
CASSGGQAFSPLHF
TGTGCCAGCAGCGGCGGACAGGCGTTTTCACCCCTCCACTTT
>NA|TRBV5-1|NA|15|TRBJ2-5
CASRPQRRYQETQYF
TGCGCCAGCAGGCCTCAACGGAGGTACCAAGAGACCCAGTACTTC
>TRBD2|TRBV12-3/TRBV12-4|NA|12|TRBJ2-1
CASSQLAVEQFF
TGTGCCAGCAGTCAACTAGCGGTTGAGCAGTTCTTC
>TRBD1|TRBV27|NA|16|TRBJ1-1
CASSPGTGGADTEAFF
TGTGCCAGCAGTCCCGGGACAGGGGGGGCCGACACTGAAGCTTTCTTT
>NA|TRBV28|few|14|TRBJ2-7
CASSPGGAANEQYF
TGTGCCAGCAGTCCCGGAGGGGCGGCCAACGAGCAGTACTTC